A selection of T cell receptor beta chains follows, all from one sample in a study of cytomegalovirus exposure and HLA in healthy donors. The assay was immunoSEQ multiplex PCR, and TCRdb's table has in-frame clones only and misses some. The repertoire holds about 240,000 clones, with approximately 83% as singletons. Sequencing used PBMCs. Every receptor here comes from a woman in her twenties or thirties in good health and CMV-seropositive. Each CDR3 is given without its conserved first and last residue. Fields, in order: V gene, J gene, CDR3 protein.

V: TRBV4-2
J: TRBJ2-1
CDR3: ASSQDMAGGFYNEQF

V: TRBV30
J: TRBJ2-5
CDR3: ALGGGETQY

V: TRBV6-4
J: TRBJ2-7
CDR3: ASSILAGVGEQY

V: TRBV15
J: TRBJ1-1
CDR3: ATSRLPGIEAF

V: TRBV7-9
J: TRBJ2-7
CDR3: ASTHRADNEQY

V: TRBV1
J: TRBJ2-7
CDR3: TSSQDLLAGGWTCYEQY

V: TRBV11-3
J: TRBJ2-1
CDR3: ASSQRGPLAGVSYNEQF

V: TRBV12-5
J: TRBJ2-1
CDR3: ASGLDGLASEQF

V: TRBV27
J: TRBJ2-7
CDR3: ASTGVAGLPYEQY

V: TRBV7-3
J: TRBJ2-3
CDR3: ASSPSLSPDTQY

V: TRBV7-9
J: TRBJ1-1
CDR3: ASSQGEGTEAF

V: TRBV7-6
J: TRBJ1-1
CDR3: ASRQDGTEAF

V: TRBV4-1
J: TRBJ1-1
CDR3: ASKRPGSGDTEAF

V: TRBV5-6
J: TRBJ1-2
CDR3: ASSLGGGVPYGYT

V: TRBV28
J: TRBJ2-7
CDR3: ASSLWTGGWYEQY

V: TRBV2
J: TRBJ2-2
CDR3: ASSRQIPGELF

V: TRBV11-2
J: TRBJ2-7
CDR3: ASSRPQVTAEQY

V: TRBV7-6
J: TRBJ2-1
CDR3: ASSPNFLRDEQF

V: TRBV19
J: TRBJ1-2
CDR3: ASSRSSGYT

V: TRBV10-3
J: TRBJ2-3
CDR3: AISEGADTQY

V: TRBV28
J: TRBJ2-7
CDR3: ASLPHSGAPYEQY

V: TRBV28
J: TRBJ1-2
CDR3: ASRLTTGWAYGYT

V: TRBV29-1
J: TRBJ1-4
CDR3: SVEDRRETEKLF

V: TRBV2
J: TRBJ1-5
CDR3: ASMRDRDDQPQH

V: TRBV2
J: TRBJ1-2
CDR3: ASSLRTGLGGYT

V: TRBV7-9
J: TRBJ1-1
CDR3: ASSSTGSEAF